This TCR beta chain was sequenced in a study of technical replicates of blood from a handful of donors (dated 2017 in TCRdb). V has 5 bases trimmed and J has 3 bases trimmed; junction bases matching no gene number 6. The CDR3 goes from the cysteine to the phenylalanine over 14 residues. The only DNA kept is the CDR3, 42 bases in frame from the first base. Looking up the germline V gene yields CDR1 MNHEY and CDR2 SVGAGI. With respect to this clone: Its binding antigen is unknown. No base quality values were provided; no much bigger clone lies one nucleotide off.

Library preparation used the immunoSEQ multiplex PCR assay. In its TCRdb copy, this immuneACCESS table keeps in-frame sequences only and misses some clones. Where compared with another copy, unresolved V genes explain less than half of these, and the others have no known cause. The sample table holds 65,000 to 85,000 clones, of which under 95% were seen once. Together, the top ten hold about 0.35% of the sample. The TCR was taken from a human donor in good health. The chain is assembled from TRBV6-5 and TRBJ2-7, with TRBD2 matching 8 junction bases. The sample taken for sequencing was T cells isolated from PBMCs. CDR3 loop: CASSPGGLVYEQYF. The nucleotides read TGTGCCAGCAGTCCGGGGGGACTAGTCTACGAGCAGTACTTC.